Each of the 18 T cell receptor beta chains below was sequenced from the same sample in a study of cytomegalovirus exposure and HLA in healthy donors. The PCR contained 60 Vbeta and 13 Jbeta primers. Clones were read by immunoSEQ multiplex PCR, and TCRdb kept only the in-frame ones, dropping some. The table lists 30,000 to 40,000 clones, roughly 80% of them singletons. Sequencing used PBMCs. The receptors were gathered from a woman younger than 35 in good health and CMV-seropositive.

The V call is TRBV18, the J call TRBJ2-5; D possibly corresponds to TRBD1 (5 bases). The DNA matches TRBJ2-7 better at its end, which makes the J call doubtful. The CDR3 is made up of 12 amino acids. Germline V lookup: CDR1 KGHSH, CDR2 LQKENI. The CDR3 nucleotides are TGTGCCAGCTCACCACGACAGAACGAGCAGTACTTC. This gives the protein CASSPRQNEQYF.

The CDR3 here is CASSYSGVEQYF. CDR3 DNA sequence: TGTGCCAGCAGTTATAGCGGGGTCGAGCAGTACTTC. The chain uses TRBV6-5 and TRBJ2-5; 8 nucleotides align to TRBD2. The J call may be faulty, since TRBJ2-7 better matches the DNA end. CDR3 size: 12 residues. Germline values: CDR1 MNHEY, CDR2 SVGAGI.

The V gene is TRBV14, the J gene TRBJ2-2; 7 bases line up with TRBD2. V shed 1 base, J shed 6 bases, and the junction held 2 bases outside the gene matches. Germline V gives CDR1 SGHDN, CDR2 FVKESK. The CDR3 spans 14 residues. CDR3 in DNA: TGTGCCAGCAGCCAAGTCCGGGGGGCCGGGGAGCTGTTTTTT. It encodes CASSQVRGAGELFF.

The chain couples TRBV5-1 to TRBJ2-3; no firm D call. V lost 0 bases to trimming and J lost 2 bases, with 10 bases between them. Germline CDR1 reads SGHRS; CDR2 reads YFSETQ. The CDR3 is made up of 15 amino acids. The CDR3 DNA follows: TGCGCCAGCAGCTTGGGGGCCGCCAACACAGATACGCAGTATTTT. It codes for CASSLGAANTDTQYF.

The V call is TRBV27, the J call TRBJ2-7; a possible D gene is TRBD1 (6 bases). This CDR3 comprises 15 residues. Per germline, CDR1 MNHEY and CDR2 SMNVEV (reference sequence). V lost 6 bases and J 2 bases, leaving 17 bases between the germline ends. The CDR3 region is CASSLGQLRAYEQYF. The CDR3 DNA reads as TGTGCCAGCAGCCTCGGACAGTTACGAGCCTACGAGCAGTACTTC.

This clone was detected only a few times. The chain carries TRBV1 and TRBJ1-4; the table's TRBD1 call for D was not verified on the DNA. TRBV1 is tagged as a pseudogene. The CDR3 runs 15 residues. The CDR3 DNA is TGCACCAGCAGGGGCAGGAAGTCGACTAATGAAAAACTGTTTTTT. Translation: CTSRGRKSTNEKLFF.

The genes are TRBV5-4 and TRBJ1-2; TRBD1 is a possible D gene (6 bases). Between the trimmed V and J ends, which lost 4 bases and 2 bases, there was a span of 9 bases. Germline V CDR1 and CDR2: SGHNT, YYREEE (reference sequence). This CDR3 spans 13 amino acids. CDR3 DNA sequence: TGTGCCAGCAGCCCTGGACAGAACTATGGCTACACCTTC. Protein product: CASSPGQNYGYTF.

This clone was counted a single time. This chain links TRBV12-5 with TRBJ1-4, with D tentatively TRBD1 (6 bases). Germline CDR1 reads LGHNT; CDR2 reads FRNRAP. This CDR3 contains 19 residues. Trimming removed 1 base at V and 5 bases at J, with 23 bases between. The CDR3 spells CASGLDLIPRGSVNEKLFF. The DNA of the CDR3 is TGTGCTAGTGGTTTGGACCTCATCCCCAGGGGTTCGGTAAATGAAAAACTGTTTTTT.

The rearrangement uses TRBV30 and TRBJ1-5, with 7 positions matching TRBD1. This CDR3 is built from 13 residues. J was trimmed by 3 bases and V by 4 bases; bases with no gene match: 3. Germline CDR1 reads GTSNPN; CDR2 reads SVGIG (reference sequence). DNA for the CDR3: TGTGCCTGGACCGACAGGGTCAATCAGCCCCAGCATTTT. It encodes CAWTDRVNQPQHF.

The count of this clone is one. The J gene is TRBJ2-7, the V gene TRBV19, with a tentative D call TRBD2 (6 bases). The ends were cut back, 7 bases at V and 3 bases at J, with 19 bases in the middle. The CDR3 contains 15 residues. Per the germline V gene, CDR1 is LNHDA and CDR2 is SQIVND (reference sequence). The CDR3 bases are TGTGCCAGTAAAGATCGAGGTAGCGGAGTCTACGAGCAGTACTTC. It is translated as CASKDRGSGVYEQYF.

The V call is TRBV7-9, the J call TRBJ2-3, with TRBD2 identical over 11 bases. CDR1 SEHNR and CDR2 FQNEAQ come from the germline V gene (reference sequence). V lost 4 bases to trimming and J lost 3 bases; unmatched junction nucleotides: 12. The CDR3 length is 18 residues. This chain's CDR3 is CASSSLAGEFFLTDTQYF. CDR3 DNA: TGTGCCAGCAGCTCACTAGCGGGAGAATTTTTTTTGACAGATACGCAGTATTTT.

The chain uses TRBV7-2 and TRBJ1-1; no clear D. Trimming removed 2 bases from V and 3 bases from J, with 7 bases in between. The germline gives CDR1 SGHTA, CDR2 FQGNSA. This CDR3 region has 13 residues. The CDR3 spells CASSLSRYTEAFF. CDR3 DNA sequence: TGTGCCAGCAGCTTAAGCAGGTACACTGAAGCTTTCTTT.

This rearrangement joins TRBV11-2 to TRBJ1-6; TRBD1 matches 11 bases. Per germline, CDR1 SGHAT and CDR2 FQNNGV. Trimming took 3 bases from V and 7 from J; bases not matched to a gene: 2. This CDR3 is 15 amino acids long. The CDR3 DNA sequence: TGTGCCAGCAGCTTGGGGGACAGGGGGAATTCACCCCTCCACTTT. Amino acid sequence: CASSLGDRGNSPLHF.

Regarding this clone: Sequence at one end of the junction differs from germline and may be a read error. This chain joins TRBV7-7 and TRBJ2-7, with a tentative D call TRBD1 (5 bases). CDR3 size: 14 residues. Per the germline V gene, CDR1 is SSHAT and CDR2 is FNYEAQ (reference sequence). The CDR3 coding sequence is TGTGCTAGCAGCCCACAGGCGAGCTCCTACGAGCAGTACTTC. Translating gives CASSPQASSYEQYF.

This rearrangement joins TRBV4-1 to TRBJ2-7, with D perhaps matching TRBD1 (6 bases). This CDR3 has 14 amino acids. CDR1 MGHRA and CDR2 YSYEKL come from the germline V gene. The germline V and J ends were trimmed by 1 base and 5 bases, with 12 bases remaining between them. CDR3 sequence: CASSQATGYDEQYF. Written as DNA, the CDR3 is TGCGCCAGCAGCCAAGCTACAGGGTATGACGAGCAGTACTTC.

This clone was seen only a few times. The rearrangement uses TRBV2 and TRBJ1-1; D gene uncertain. Germline values: CDR1 SNHLY, CDR2 FYNNEI. V lost 6 bases to trimming and J lost 2 bases, with 7 bases between them. This CDR3 region has 12 residues. The CDR3: CASRPGNTEAFF. CDR3 DNA: TGTGCCAGCAGACCAGGCAACACTGAAGCTTTCTTT.

V is TRBV30 and J is TRBJ2-2; no clear D gene. Germline values: CDR1 GTSNPN, CDR2 SVGIG (reference sequence). CDR3 size: 11 residues. V was pared by 4 bases and J by 4 bases, with 4 bases between. In DNA form, the CDR3 reads TGTGCCTGGACTATCACCGGGGAGCTGTTTTTT. This sequence encodes CAWTITGELFF.

The rearrangement links TRBV30 to TRBJ2-3; 11 nucleotides line up with TRBD2. J gave up 0 bases and V 3 bases, and 11 bases lay outside the gene matches. The length of the CDR3 is 18 residues. The V gene's germline CDR1 is GTSNPN and CDR2 SVGIG (reference sequence). CDR3 nucleotide sequence: TGTGCCTGGAGGGTACCAAGGAGGACTAGCGGGAGCACAGATACGCAGTATTTT. Protein: CAWRVPRRTSGSTDTQYF.